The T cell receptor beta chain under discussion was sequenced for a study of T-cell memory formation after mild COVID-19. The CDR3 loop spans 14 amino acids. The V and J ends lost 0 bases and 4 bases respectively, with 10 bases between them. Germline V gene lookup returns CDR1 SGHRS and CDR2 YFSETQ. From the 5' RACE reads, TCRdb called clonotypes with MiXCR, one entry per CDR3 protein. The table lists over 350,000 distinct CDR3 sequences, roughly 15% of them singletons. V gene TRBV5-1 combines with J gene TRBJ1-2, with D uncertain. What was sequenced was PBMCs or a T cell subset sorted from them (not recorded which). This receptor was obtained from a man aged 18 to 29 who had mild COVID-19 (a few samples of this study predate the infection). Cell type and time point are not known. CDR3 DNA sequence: TGCGCCAGCAGCTTGGCCGGGGTTAGCTATGGCTACACCTTC. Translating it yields CASSLAGVSYGYTF. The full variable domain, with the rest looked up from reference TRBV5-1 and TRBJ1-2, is KAGVTQTPRYLIKTRGQQVTLSCSPISGHRSVSWYQQTPGQGLQFLFEYFSETQRNKGNFPGRFSGRQFSNSRSEMNVSTLELGDSALYLCASSLAGVSYGYTFGSGTRLTVV.